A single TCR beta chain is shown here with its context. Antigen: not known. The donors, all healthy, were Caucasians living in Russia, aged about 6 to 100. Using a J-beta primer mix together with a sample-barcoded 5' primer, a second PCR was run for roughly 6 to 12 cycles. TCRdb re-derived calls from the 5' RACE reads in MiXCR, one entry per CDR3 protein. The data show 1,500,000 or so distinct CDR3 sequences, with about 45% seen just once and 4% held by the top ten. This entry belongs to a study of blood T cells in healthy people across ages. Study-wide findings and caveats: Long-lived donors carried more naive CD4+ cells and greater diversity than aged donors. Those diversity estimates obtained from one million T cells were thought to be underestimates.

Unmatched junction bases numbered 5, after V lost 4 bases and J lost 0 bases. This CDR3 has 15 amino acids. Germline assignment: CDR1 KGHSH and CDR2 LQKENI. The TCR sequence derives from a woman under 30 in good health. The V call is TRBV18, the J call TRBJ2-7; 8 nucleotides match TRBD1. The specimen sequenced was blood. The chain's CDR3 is CASSHNQGASYEQYF. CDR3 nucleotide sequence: TGTGCCAGCTCACATAACCAGGGGGCCTCCTACGAGCAGTACTTC. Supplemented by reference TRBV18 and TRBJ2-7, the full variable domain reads NAGVMQNPRHLVRRRGQEARLRCSPMKGHSHVYWYRQLPEEGLKFMVYLQKENIIDESGMPKERFSAEFPKEGPSILRIQQVVRGDSAAYFCASSHNQGASYEQYFGPGTRLTVT.